The source of this TCR beta chain is a study of blood T cell repertoires in COVID-19. Across the study: Italy, Spain and the United States were the sources of the convalescent and acute COVID-19 samples. PBMCs, B-cell-depleted T cells, or T cells provided the cDNA or gDNA that made up the material.

This CDR3 spans 15 amino acids. Looked up from germline, CDR1 is SGHRS and CDR2 is YFSETQ. With 0 bases removed from V and 0 bases from J, the gap between germline ends came to 6 bases. Authors' processing steps: It was from reference gene primer amplification that nucleated cell counts were estimated. TCRdb's table, derived via immunoSEQ multiplex PCR, lists solely in-frame clones and lacks some. The DNA gave D and trimming, while V, J and clone size come from that table. The sample contains some 100,000 clones, approximately 86% of which appear only once. This chain joins TRBV5-1 and TRBJ2-2; the D gene is possibly TRBD1 (6 bases). Source material: peripheral blood. The sequence came from a woman in her 70s with active or convalescent COVID-19. CDR3 DNA: TGCGCCAGCAGCTTGGCAGGGGCGAACACCGGGGAGCTGTTTTTT. Amino acids: CASSLAGANTGELFF.